This passage covers 16 T cell receptor beta chains from one sample sequenced in a study of cytomegalovirus exposure and HLA in healthy donors. With 60 Vbeta and 13 Jbeta primers, the PCR was carried out. Clones were read by immunoSEQ multiplex PCR, and TCRdb kept only the in-frame ones, dropping some. The sample consists of 120,000 or so clones, 80% of them appearing once. The specimen was PBMCs. These receptors were collected from a man in his forties or fifties in good health and CMV-seronegative.

The chain employs TRBV28 and TRBJ2-6, with 7 bases aligning to TRBD1. CDR3 length: 16 amino acids. V lost 5 bases, J lost 3 bases, and 7 bases stayed unmatched. Germline-derived CDR1 and CDR2 are MDHEN and SYDVKM. In DNA, the CDR3 is TGTGCCAGCAGTCCCTACAGGGGTTTTGGGGCCAACGTCCTGACTTTC. Amino acids: CASSPYRGFGANVLTF.

V usage is TRBV6-5 and J usage is TRBJ1-2, with a tentative D call TRBD1 (5 bases). The length of the CDR3 is 14 residues. Germline V gene data show CDR1 as MNHEY and CDR2 as SVGAGI. V was clipped by 7 bases and J by 4 bases, with 16 bases between them. The CDR3, as DNA: TGTGCCAGCACTGCGGGGGATCATCTCTATGGCTACACCTTC. This encodes CASTAGDHLYGYTF.

The V and J genes are TRBV9 and TRBJ2-5, with D unclear. The germline CDR1 and CDR2 sequences are SGDLS and YYNGEE. V was shortened by 1 base and J by 0 bases, with 4 bases between the two germline ends. The CDR3 length is 13 residues. The CDR3 loop is CASSVHYQETQYF. The CDR3 DNA reads as TGTGCCAGCAGCGTACACTACCAAGAGACCCAGTACTTC. The complete variable domain, with remaining parts taken from reference TRBV9 and TRBJ2-5, reads DSGVTQTPKHLITATGQRVTLRCSPRSGDLSVYWYQQSLDQGLQFLIQYYNGEERAKGNILERFSAQQFPDLHSELNLSSLELGDSALYFCASSVHYQETQYFGPGTRLLVL.

The V gene is TRBV29-1, the J gene TRBJ2-5; TRBD1 agrees at 8 bases. V trimming: 1 base; J trimming: 5 bases; junction bases outside the gene matches: 6. The CDR3 runs 14 residues. Germline CDR1 is SQVTM and CDR2 is ANQGSEA. CDR3 loop: CSVEGQGAGETQYF. The CDR3, as DNA: TGCAGCGTTGAAGGGCAGGGGGCGGGGGAGACCCAGTACTTC. Full variable domain (outside the CDR3, taken from reference TRBV29-1 and TRBJ2-5): SAVISQKPSRDICQRGTSLTIQCQVDSQVTMMFWYRQQPGQSLTLIATANQGSEATYESGFVIDKFPISRPNLTFSTLTVSNMSPEDSSIYLCSVEGQGAGETQYFGPGTRLLVL.

The rearrangement links TRBV5-1 to TRBJ2-3, with 12 nucleotides matching TRBD2. The ends lost 4 bases at V and 6 bases at J; junction bases unmatched: 9. The CDR3 covers 16 residues. CDR1 and CDR2 (germline): SGHRS, YFSETQ. The DNA for the CDR3 is TGCGCCAGCAGCACCGATCCTAGCGGGGGGGCGGATACGCAGTATTTT. Its protein product is CASSTDPSGGADTQYF.

This clone appeared a single time. The rearrangement joins TRBV5-4 to TRBJ1-2; 7 bases line up with TRBD1. Trimming removed 2 bases from V and 6 bases from J; junction bases left unmatched: 7. CDR1 SGHNT and CDR2 YYREEE come from the germline V gene (reference sequence). The CDR3 has 14 residues. Written as DNA, the CDR3 is TGTGCCAGCAGCTTCGCGGCAGGGGGAGATGGCTACACCTTC. Its translation is CASSFAAGGDGYTF.

This clone was seen a few times. The rearrangement links TRBV7-9 to TRBJ2-1; 9 nucleotides line up with TRBD2. Germline V gene sequence: CDR1 SEHNR, CDR2 FQNEAQ (reference sequence). V dropped 5 bases and J dropped 0; count of bases not matched to a gene: 11. The length of the CDR3 is 18 residues. The CDR3 coding sequence is TGTGCCAGCAGCCGGCACCCTAGCGGGGAAATCTCCTACAATGAGCAGTTCTTC. Translated, it gives CASSRHPSGEISYNEQFF.

The chain combines TRBV18 with TRBJ1-1; D is ambiguous. Germline V gene lookup returns CDR1 KGHSH and CDR2 LQKENI. The CDR3 consists of 11 residues. The ends were cut back, 2 bases at V and 8 bases at J, with 6 bases in the middle. CDR3 sequence reads: CASSPSGEAFF. CDR3 bases: TGTGCCAGCTCACCATCGGGGGAAGCTTTCTTT.

This chain connects TRBV9 to TRBJ1-5; D remains unclear. Trimming pared 0 bases from V and 7 bases from J, leaving 14 bases between. The CDR3 spans 15 residues. Germline-derived CDR1 and CDR2 are SGDLS and YYNGEE. CDR3 amino acids: CASSVEASSNQPQHF. The CDR3 nucleotides read TGTGCCAGCAGCGTAGAGGCTAGTAGTAACCAGCCCCAGCATTTT.

This chain links TRBV19 with TRBJ2-3, with 8 positions matching TRBD2. The CDR3 spans 15 residues. J lost 3 bases, V lost 3 bases, and 5 bases had no gene match. Germline V gives CDR1 LNHDA, CDR2 SQIVND (reference sequence). The chain's CDR3 is CASSMLAGTTDTQYF. CDR3 sequence (DNA): TGTGCCAGTAGTATGTTAGCGGGGACAACAGATACGCAGTATTTT.

The chain has TRBV7-6 and TRBJ1-6; TRBD1 matches 9 bases. The trim removed 5 bases at V and 9 bases at J, leaving 11 bases unmatched. This CDR3 spans 16 amino acids. The germline CDR1 and CDR2 sequences are SGHVS and FNYEAQ. CDR3 in DNA: TGTGCCAGCAGCCAGCGGACAGGGGTGGACCCTTCACCCCTCCACTTT. This codes for CASSQRTGVDPSPLHF. Using reference TRBV7-6 and TRBJ1-6 for the parts outside the CDR3, the full variable domain is GAGVSQSPRYKVTKRGQDVALRCDPISGHVSLYWYRQALGQGPEFLTYFNYEAQQDKSGLPNDRFSAERPEGSISTLTIQRTEQRDSAMYRCASSQRTGVDPSPLHFGNGTRLTVT.

This chain links TRBV28 with TRBJ1-1; 9 nucleotides agree with TRBD1. Trimming cost V 1 base and J 2 bases; bases outside gene matches: 5. Germline values: CDR1 MDHEN, CDR2 SYDVKM. CDR3 length equals 16 residues. The CDR3 here is CASSLLQGAGNTEAFF. As DNA, the CDR3 is TGTGCCAGCAGTTTATTACAGGGGGCCGGAAACACTGAAGCTTTCTTT.

The V call is TRBV5-6, the J call TRBJ2-7; TRBD2 aligns across 7 bases. The CDR3 contains 14 residues. Germline V gene sequence: CDR1 SGHDT, CDR2 YYEEEE. Trimming took 5 bases from V and 0 from J; bases not matched to a gene: 5. The DNA for the CDR3 is TGTGCCAGCAGTCTGGGGAGGGTCTCCTACGAGCAGTACTTC. It is translated as CASSLGRVSYEQYF.

In this sample, this clone turned up a few times. This chain uses TRBV18 with TRBJ2-5; no clear D. The CDR3 contains 15 residues. The germline V and J ends were trimmed by 3 bases and 5 bases, with 16 bases remaining between them. Germline V gene lookup returns CDR1 KGHSH and CDR2 LQKENI. Here the CDR3 DNA reads TGTGCCAGCTCACCGGCGCTAGGCAGAATGGAGACCCAGTACTTC. This translates into CASSPALGRMETQYF.

This chain connects TRBV9 to TRBJ2-5, with 9 positions matching TRBD1. V trimming: 0 bases; J trimming: 8 bases; junction bases outside the gene matches: 5. This CDR3 has 14 residues. From germline, CDR1 is SGDLS and CDR2 YYNGEE. CDR3 in amino acids: CASSVAGQGGTQYF. The CDR3 DNA reads TGTGCCAGCAGCGTAGCGGGACAGGGAGGTACCCAGTACTTC.

The DNA of the CDR3 is TGTGCCAGCAGTGACTGGGGACTGGTGGAGACCCAGTACTTC. It codes for CASSDWGLVETQYF. This chain connects TRBV6-1 to TRBJ2-5, with D possibly TRBD2 on 6 matching bases. The CDR3 covers 14 residues. V was clipped by 3 bases and J by 5 bases, with 13 bases between them. In germline, CDR1 is MNHNS, CDR2 SASEGT.